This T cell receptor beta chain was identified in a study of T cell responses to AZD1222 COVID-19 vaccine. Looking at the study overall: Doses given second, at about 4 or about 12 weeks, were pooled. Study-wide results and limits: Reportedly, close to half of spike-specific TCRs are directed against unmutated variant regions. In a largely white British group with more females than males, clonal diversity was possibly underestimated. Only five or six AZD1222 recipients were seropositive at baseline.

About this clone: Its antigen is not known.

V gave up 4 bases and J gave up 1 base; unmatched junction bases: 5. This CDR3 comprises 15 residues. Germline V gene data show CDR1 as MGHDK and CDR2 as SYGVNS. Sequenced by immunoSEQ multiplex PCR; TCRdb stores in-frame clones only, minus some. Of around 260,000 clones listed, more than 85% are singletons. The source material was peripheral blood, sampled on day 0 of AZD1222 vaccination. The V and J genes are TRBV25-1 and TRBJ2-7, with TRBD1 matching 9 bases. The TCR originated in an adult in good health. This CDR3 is CASSAPGTGSYEQYF. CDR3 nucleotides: TGTGCCAGCAGTGCACCCGGGACAGGGTCCTACGAGCAGTACTTC.